This T cell receptor beta chain was sequenced in a study of blood T cell repertoires in COVID-19. Authors' data handling: Reference gene primers were amplified, and this amplification served to estimate nucleated cell counts. Some clones are missing from TCRdb's copy, which holds only in-frame ones; the method was immunoSEQ multiplex PCR. The DNA was the basis for D and trimming; V, J and clone size are from that table. The profile shows a few hundred thousand clones, roughly 80% of them singletons. The germline V and J ends were trimmed by 4 bases and 4 bases, with 7 bases remaining between them. Germline loops: CDR1 LGHDT, CDR2 YNNKEL (reference sequence). The CDR3 contains 13 residues.

The sample consisted of peripheral blood. V and J are TRBV3-1 (or the pseudogene TRBV3-2) and TRBJ2-2; D may be TRBD1 (5 bases). This TCR was recovered from a woman aged 45-65 years with acute or convalescent COVID-19. The CDR3 reads CASSPGPTGELFF. In nucleotides, the CDR3 is TGTGCCAGCAGCCCAGGGCCCACCGGGGAGCTGTTTTTT.